This T cell receptor beta chain was obtained from a study of blood T cells in healthy people across ages. A second PCR, run for 7 to 11 cycles, used a sample-barcoded 5' primer plus a J-beta primer mix. TCRdb re-called the 5' RACE reads through MiXCR, storing one row per CDR3 protein. In the table there are more than 650,000 distinct CDR3 sequences, 40% to 65% of which are singletons. This sequence was found in a man older than 75 in good health. The specimen sequenced was blood.

DNA of the CDR3: TGTGCCAGCTTGGACAGGGGGCGAGAAGATACGCAGTATTTT. Amino acid sequence: CASLDRGREDTQYF. J is TRBJ2-3 and V is TRBV28; 11 bases match TRBD1. The CDR3 loop spans 14 amino acids. Germline CDR1 is MDHEN and CDR2 is SYDVKM. With 8 bases clipped from V and 5 bases from J, the junction kept 6 bases outside the gene matches.